This paragraph covers one T cell receptor (beta chain) sequence. The antigen is unknown. Constant-segment-primed 5'RACE gave TCR alpha and TCR beta cDNA libraries with sample barcodes and UMIs. One entry per CDR3 protein results from TCRdb running MiXCR on the 5' RACE reads. The repertoire holds approximately 290,000 distinct CDR3 sequences, 15% to 20% seen once, with 22% in the top ten. CDR3 length equals 14 residues. The V gene's germline CDR1 is SGHNT and CDR2 YYREEE (reference sequence). The V end was cut by 6 bases, the J end by 6 bases, with 18 bases between. This specimen comes from a study of T-cell memory formation after mild COVID-19. About the research overall: For the most part, TCR clusters were specific to one donor.

Findings and limits, study-wide: A balance of CD4 and CD8 characterized clones contracting day 15 to 85, whereas later expanders leaned CD4+.

The clonotype originates from a man aged 18 to 35 who had mild COVID-19 (a few samples of this study predate the infection). Cell type and time point are not known. The gene calls are TRBV5-4 and TRBJ1-1; D remains unclear. Material for sequencing was PBMCs or a T cell subset sorted from them (not recorded which). As DNA, the CDR3 is TGTGCCAGCACCTATCCGGGTCGAAAGCCTGAAGCTTTCTTT. Translated, it gives CASTYPGRKPEAFF.